Following are 21 T cell receptor beta chains from one sample sequenced in a study of T cell responses to AZD1222 COVID-19 vaccine. Profiled with immunoSEQ multiplex PCR; TCRdb holds only in-frame clones, not every one. The repertoire holds tens of thousands of clones, with approximately 90% as singletons. The sample consisted of peripheral blood, taken 28 days after the second AZD1222 dose. The receptors come from an adult who received the AZD1222 COVID-19 vaccine.

V gene TRBV5-6 combines with J gene TRBJ2-3; TRBD2 matches 7 bases. Trimming cost V 5 bases and J 3 bases; bases outside gene matches: 12. Germline V gives CDR1 SGHDT, CDR2 YYEEEE. There are 16 residues in the CDR3. In DNA, the CDR3 is TGTGCCAGCAGTTTGAGAGCGGGACTGAGGACAGATACGCAGTATTTT. It encodes CASSLRAGLRTDTQYF.

This sequence joins TRBV9 and TRBJ2-1; 7 nucleotides align to TRBD2. This CDR3 region has 16 residues. The V and J ends lost 0 bases and 0 bases, in that order; junction bases with no gene match: 3. Germline lookup yields CDR1 SGDLS and CDR2 YYNGEE. CDR3 loop: CASSVAPGGSYNEQFF. In DNA form, the CDR3 reads TGTGCCAGCAGCGTAGCTCCGGGAGGCTCCTACAATGAGCAGTTCTTC. The complete variable domain, with remaining parts taken from reference TRBV9 and TRBJ2-1, reads DSGVTQTPKHLITATGQRVTLRCSPRSGDLSVYWYQQSLDQGLQFLIQYYNGEERAKGNILERFSAQQFPDLHSELNLSSLELGDSALYFCASSVAPGGSYNEQFFGPGTRLTVL.

The CDR3 DNA reads TGTGCCATCAGTGAGTCGAATGAGCAGTTCTTC. Translating it yields CAISESNEQFF. The chain recombines TRBV10-3 with TRBJ2-1; D is uncertain. Trimming took off 0 bases at V and 7 bases at J, with 1 base between the two ends. From germline, CDR1 is ENHRY and CDR2 SYGVKD. The CDR3 has 11 amino acids.

The chain combines TRBV5-4 with TRBJ1-5; the D gene is possibly TRBD1 (6 bases). CDR1 and CDR2 from the germline V gene are SGHNT and YYREEE (reference sequence). The CDR3 covers 16 residues. The ends were cut back, 5 bases at V and 2 bases at J, with 17 bases in the middle. CDR3 DNA sequence: TGTGCCAGCAGGGAGGGGGGAGAGGGAGGCAATCAGCCCCAGCATTTT. The encoded protein is CASREGGEGGNQPQHF.

This chain links TRBV5-4 with TRBJ2-7; tentative D call: TRBD1 (5 bases). The V and J ends lost 4 bases and 3 bases respectively, with 11 bases between them. The CDR3 has 13 amino acids. The germline CDR1 and CDR2 sequences are SGHNT and YYREEE (reference sequence). The chain's CDR3 is CASSPDRSYEQYF. DNA of the CDR3: TGTGCCAGCAGCCCCGACAGAAGCTACGAGCAGTACTTC.

This chain connects TRBV5-4 to TRBJ1-4; D is perhaps TRBD1 (5 bases). The CDR3 length is 15 residues. Germline CDR1 is SGHNT and CDR2 is YYREEE (reference sequence). Between the trimmed V and J ends, which lost 4 bases and 5 bases, there was a span of 15 bases. The CDR3 bases are TGTGCCAGCAGCAACAATAGGGGTCTAAATGAAAAACTGTTTTTT. Protein product: CASSNNRGLNEKLFF. The full variable domain, with the rest looked up from reference TRBV5-4 and TRBJ1-4, is ETGVTQSPTHLIKTRGQQVTLRCSSQSGHNTVSWYQQALGQGPQFIFQYYREEENGRGNFPPRFSGLQFPNYSSELNVNALELDDSALYLCASSNNRGLNEKLFFGSGTQLSVL.

This clone was observed once. The DNA of the CDR3 is TGCGCCAGCAGCCCGGAACCTAGCGGGGTGAACACCGGGGAGCTGTTTTTT. As protein: CASSPEPSGVNTGELFF. The chain carries TRBV5-1 and TRBJ2-2; TRBD2 agrees at 9 bases. This CDR3 is 17 amino acids long. Trimming at V came to 4 bases and at J to 1 base, leaving 8 bases not matched to a gene. Looked up from germline, CDR1 is SGHRS and CDR2 is YFSETQ.

The V call is TRBV6-5, the J call TRBJ1-1, with D unresolved. Trimming removed 4 bases at V and 1 base at J, with 7 bases between. Germline V gene data show CDR1 as MNHEY and CDR2 as SVGAGI. The CDR3 totals 13 residues. The CDR3 reads CASSLHKNTEAFF. CDR3 coding DNA: TGTGCCAGCAGTTTACATAAGAACACTGAAGCTTTCTTT.

The chain carries TRBV28 and TRBJ2-7; tentative D call: TRBD2 (5 bases). V shed 5 bases and J shed 0 bases, with 17 bases lying between them. Germline lookup yields CDR1 MDHEN and CDR2 SYDVKM. There are 16 residues in the CDR3. This CDR3 reads CASSPRGAPGSYEQYF. The DNA for the CDR3 is TGTGCCAGCAGTCCCCGGGGAGCGCCTGGCTCCTACGAGCAGTACTTC.

V is TRBV6-5 and J is TRBJ2-1, with 9 positions matching TRBD2. After removal of 4 bases from V and 3 bases from J, the junction contained 4 bases not matched to a gene. The germline V gene encodes CDR1 MNHEY and CDR2 SVGAGI. The CDR3 totals 15 residues. The CDR3 DNA reads as TGTGCCAGCAGTTTAGCGGGAGCTGGCTACAATGAGCAGTTCTTC. It yields the protein CASSLAGAGYNEQFF.

This chain links TRBV24-1 with TRBJ1-5; no reliable D call. V was trimmed by 4 bases and J by 0 bases, leaving 6 bases between them. Germline V gene lookup returns CDR1 KGHDR and CDR2 SFDVKD. CDR3 size: 14 residues. This chain's CDR3 is CATSDGNSNQPQHF. The CDR3, as DNA: TGTGCCACCAGTGACGGTAATAGCAATCAGCCCCAGCATTTT.

Only one count was recorded for this clone. The rearrangement uses TRBV25-1 and TRBJ2-1; tentative D call: TRBD1 (5 bases). The CDR3 has 12 amino acids. From germline, CDR1 is MGHDK and CDR2 SYGVNS. With 6 bases removed from V and 6 bases from J, the gap between germline ends came to 9 bases. The CDR3 spells CASRAGRNEQFF. DNA for the CDR3: TGTGCCAGCAGGGCAGGGCGCAATGAGCAGTTCTTC.

Only a few counts were recorded for this clone. The V and J genes are TRBV25-1 and TRBJ1-4; D gene unclear. This CDR3 comprises 15 residues. The V end lost 0 bases, the J end lost 7 bases, and 12 bases lay between the germline ends. The germline V gene encodes CDR1 MGHDK and CDR2 SYGVNS. This CDR3 is CASSEYGGFGEKLFF. The CDR3 region has the DNA TGTGCCAGCAGTGAATACGGAGGGTTCGGTGAAAAACTGTTTTTT.

This clone was found a few times. V usage is TRBV6-5 and J usage is TRBJ2-2; either TRBD1 or TRBD2 may supply D (5 bases each). Germline lookup yields CDR1 MNHEY and CDR2 SVGAGI. Trimming shortened V by 0 bases and J by 4 bases, and 12 bases separated the two germline ends. The CDR3 length is 16 residues. CDR3 loop: CASSYSSRAGTGELFF. The CDR3 DNA reads TGTGCCAGCAGTTACTCCTCCAGGGCGGGCACCGGGGAGCTGTTTTTT.

The CDR3 DNA is TGTGCCAGCAGCGTCGGACGGCTTAGAACCCTCCACTTT. Residues: CASSVGRLRTLHF. J is TRBJ1-6 and V is TRBV5-6; no clear D gene. Germline V gene data show CDR1 as SGHDT and CDR2 as YYEEEE. V dropped 4 bases and J dropped 14 bases, with 16 bases sitting between them. CDR3 length: 13 amino acids. Looking up the rest from reference TRBV5-6 and TRBJ1-6 gives the full variable domain: DAGVTQSPTHLIKTRGQQVTLRCSPKSGHDTVSWYQQALGQGPQFIFQYYEEEERQRGNFPDRFSGHQFPNYSSELNVNALLLGDSALYLCASSVGRLRTLHFGNGTRLTVT.

The rearrangement uses TRBV4-2 and TRBJ2-5; D is possibly TRBD2 (5 bases). The CDR3 spans 16 residues. The germline gives CDR1 LGHNA, CDR2 YNFKEQ. The V and J ends lost 0 bases and 0 bases respectively, with 11 bases between them. This CDR3 is CASSQEVADYQETQYF. DNA for the CDR3: TGTGCCAGCAGCCAAGAAGTCGCGGACTACCAAGAGACCCAGTACTTC.

This sequence joins TRBV6-5 and TRBJ1-5; D is unresolved. Per germline, CDR1 MNHEY and CDR2 SVGAGI. Trimming left V 6 bases short and J 5 bases short, with 11 bases between. This CDR3 is built from 13 residues. Here the CDR3 reads CASSYRFDQPQHF. The CDR3 DNA sequence: TGTGCCAGCAGCTACAGATTCGATCAGCCCCAGCATTTT.

This clone was found once. This rearrangement joins TRBV5-4 to TRBJ1-2; no definite D call. V dropped 0 bases and J dropped 4 bases, with 16 bases sitting between them. CDR1 is SGHNT and CDR2 is YYREEE in the germline V gene (reference sequence). This CDR3 is built from 16 residues. CDR3 nucleotides: TGTGCCAGCAGCTTGGCCCCGGACCCCATACTCTATGGCTACACCTTC. Translated: CASSLAPDPILYGYTF.

This rearrangement joins TRBV9 to TRBJ2-5; perhaps TRBD2 as D (5 bases). V was clipped by 0 bases and J by 4 bases, with 10 bases between them. There are 14 residues in the CDR3. From germline, CDR1 is SGDLS and CDR2 YYNGEE. The CDR3 sequence: CASSVGSRAETQYF. The CDR3 DNA reads TGTGCCAGCAGCGTAGGGTCGAGGGCAGAGACCCAGTACTTC. Full variable domain (missing parts from reference TRBV9 and TRBJ2-5): DSGVTQTPKHLITATGQRVTLRCSPRSGDLSVYWYQQSLDQGLQFLIQYYNGEERAKGNILERFSAQQFPDLHSELNLSSLELGDSALYFCASSVGSRAETQYFGPGTRLLVL.

This clone was seen a few times. This chain uses TRBV6-1 with TRBJ1-2, with D unclear. This CDR3 region has 14 residues. Germline assignment: CDR1 MNHNS and CDR2 SASEGT. Trimming took 3 bases from V and 3 from J, leaving 11 bases between them. The CDR3 region has the DNA TGTGCCAGCAGTGATATGGCGGATTACTATGGCTACACCTTC. Its protein is CASSDMADYYGYTF.

The chain joins TRBV28 to TRBJ1-5, with D possibly TRBD1 on 6 matching bases. Trimming left V 6 bases short and J 3 bases short, with 21 bases between. CDR1 is MDHEN and CDR2 is SYDVKM in the germline V gene. The CDR3 totals 17 residues. For the CDR3, the DNA is TGTGCCAGCAGGAGACTCTCGGGAGGGGGACACAATCAGCCCCAGCATTTT. Translated, it gives CASRRLSGGGHNQPQHF.